This entry lists 25 T cell receptor beta chains sequenced from one sample in a study of immune evolution from preneoplasia to lung adenocarcinoma. Sequenced by immunoSEQ multiplex PCR; TCRdb stores in-frame clones only, minus some. The profile shows under 45,000 clones, 70% to 80% of them singletons. The sequenced sample was FFPE invasive lung adenocarcinoma tissue. The origin of the receptors is a person aged 55 to 69 with lung adenocarcinoma.

This clone has just one count. The chain employs TRBV28 and TRBJ2-2; perhaps TRBD2 as D (5 bases). The germline CDR1 and CDR2 sequences are MDHEN and SYDVKM. Trimming stripped 3 bases from V and 4 bases from J, with 12 bases between. CDR3 length equals 15 residues. The CDR3 nucleotides are TGTGCCAGCAGTTTTGAGCGGAAACTCACCGGGGAGCTGTTTTTT. This codes for CASSFERKLTGELFF.

This clone was picked up one time. The V call is TRBV5-5, the J call TRBJ2-7; 7 bases align to TRBD2. This CDR3 contains 12 residues. The germline V gene encodes CDR1 SGHKS and CDR2 YYEKEE (reference sequence). J was trimmed by 6 bases and V by 6 bases; bases with no gene match: 6. CDR3 in DNA: TGTGCCAGCACCGGGGGAGGGCCCGAGCAGTACTTC. It codes for CASTGGGPEQYF.

This sequence joins TRBV28 and TRBJ1-3; tentatively, D is TRBD1 (6 bases). The V and J ends lost 5 bases and 3 bases respectively, with 14 bases between them. The CDR3 is 15 amino acids. Germline values: CDR1 MDHEN, CDR2 SYDVKM. CDR3 in DNA: TGTGCCAGCAGTCCTACAGGGTTACTTGGAAACACCATATATTTT. This encodes CASSPTGLLGNTIYF.

The V call is TRBV7-2, the J call TRBJ2-7, with 9 bases aligning to TRBD1. V lost 4 bases to trimming and J lost 5 bases; unmatched junction nucleotides: 6. The germline V gene has CDR1 SGHTA and CDR2 FQGNSA. CDR3 length equals 14 residues. The CDR3 loop reads CASSSGTGFNEQYF. The CDR3 DNA sequence: TGTGCCAGCAGCTCCGGGACAGGGTTCAACGAGCAGTACTTC. The full variable domain, in which reference TRBV7-2 and TRBJ2-7 provide the parts outside the CDR3, is GAGVSQSPSNKVTEKGKDVELRCDPISGHTALYWYRQSLGQGLEFLIYFQGNSAPDKSGLPSDRFSAERTGGSVSTLTIQRTQQEDSAVYLCASSSGTGFNEQYFGPGTRLTVT.

The rearrangement links TRBV5-6 to TRBJ2-3, with no clear D. V was pared by 1 base and J by 4 bases, with 4 bases between. CDR3 length: 12 residues. Per the germline V gene, CDR1 is SGHDT and CDR2 is YYEEEE. CDR3: CASSLSADTQYF. For the CDR3, the DNA is TGTGCCAGCAGCTTGTCGGCAGATACGCAGTATTTT.

The chain employs TRBV7-9 and TRBJ2-1; 7 nucleotides agree with TRBD2. CDR3 length: 14 amino acids. CDR1 SEHNR and CDR2 FQNEAQ come from the germline V gene (reference sequence). The junction had 9 bases not matched to a gene; V was cut back by 1 base and J by 12 bases. Here the CDR3 DNA reads TGTGCCAGCAGCTTAGGGTCTTGGGGGGGGAGGCAGTTCTTC. Its protein product is CASSLGSWGGRQFF.

The sample holds a few counts of this clone. V and J are TRBV21-1 and TRBJ1-2. TRBV21-1 is labeled a pseudogene. The CDR3 has 13 amino acids. DNA for the CDR3: TGTGCCAGCAGCATACATAGGAGGAGCGGCTACACCTTC. Its translation: CASSIHRRSGYTF.

The rearrangement links TRBV9 to TRBJ2-7, with D tentatively TRBD1 (7 bases). V lost 3 bases and J 8 bases, leaving 21 bases between the germline ends. Germline V gene data show CDR1 as SGDLS and CDR2 as YYNGEE. The CDR3 is 15 residues long. In DNA, the CDR3 is TGTGCCAGCAGCGCCGCAGGGGGGAGCGGCAACAAGCAGTACTTC. Translated, it gives CASSAAGGSGNKQYF.

This chain connects TRBV5-1 to TRBJ2-5; no firm D call. CDR3 length: 14 amino acids. Germline V gene lookup returns CDR1 SGHRS and CDR2 YFSETQ. V lost 5 bases, J lost 5 bases, and 16 bases lay in between. The CDR3 sequence is CASRAMVRAETQYF. As DNA, the CDR3 is TGCGCCAGCAGGGCGATGGTTCGAGCGGAGACCCAGTACTTC.

The rearrangement links TRBV11-3 to TRBJ2-3; D unresolved. Germline lookup yields CDR1 SGHNT and CDR2 YENEEA. The CDR3 runs 16 residues. Trimming stripped 1 base from V and 0 bases from J, with 11 bases between. CDR3 sequence (DNA): TGTGCCAGCAGCTTAGTTTCCGGGTCTAGCACAGATACGCAGTATTTT. Amino acid sequence: CASSLVSGSSTDTQYF.

V usage is TRBV7-9 and J usage is TRBJ2-4; D remains ambiguous. Trimming removed 6 bases at V and 7 bases at J, with 7 bases between. The CDR3 loop spans 11 amino acids. CDR1 SEHNR and CDR2 FQNEAQ come from the germline V gene (reference sequence). The CDR3 DNA follows: TGTGCCAGCAGTCCTGGCAACATTCAGTACTTC. It specifies CASSPGNIQYF.

Here the CDR3 DNA reads TGTGCCTGGAGTGTGAGGGGCAATGAGCAGTTCTTC. This gives the protein CAWSVRGNEQFF. This chain links TRBV30 with TRBJ2-1; D could derive from TRBD1 or TRBD2 (5 bases each). Deletions cut 0 bases from V and 6 bases from J, with 6 bases between. CDR1 GTSNPN and CDR2 SVGIG come from the germline V gene (reference sequence). The CDR3 spans 12 residues.

The chain links TRBV18 to TRBJ1-2; D is possibly TRBD1 (5 bases). Germline assignment: CDR1 KGHSH and CDR2 LQKENI. This CDR3 has 13 amino acids. V was trimmed by 3 bases and J by 13 bases, leaving 18 bases between them. The CDR3 DNA reads TGTGCCAGCTCACCCAGAACCGGACACCTCGCCACCTTC. Translation: CASSPRTGHLATF.

The gene calls are TRBV5-4 and TRBJ1-2; 8 positions agree with TRBD1. CDR1 is SGHNT and CDR2 is YYREEE in the germline V gene (reference sequence). The CDR3 extends over 13 amino acids. J gave up 5 bases and V 4 bases, and 4 bases lay outside the gene matches. The CDR3 spells CASSRTGRYGYTF. The CDR3 DNA reads as TGTGCCAGCAGCCGGACAGGGCGATATGGCTACACCTTC.

A word on this clone: The sample holds other DNA sequences that translate to the same CDR3. The gene calls are TRBV7-2 and TRBJ2-3; no firm D call. Per germline, CDR1 SGHTA and CDR2 FQGNSA. Trimming took 0 bases from V and 4 from J, leaving 2 bases between them. The CDR3 sequence is 12 residues long. CDR3 sequence: CASSLAADTQYF. As DNA, the CDR3 is TGTGCCAGCAGCTTAGCAGCAGATACGCAGTATTTT.

This chain uses TRBV28 with TRBJ1-1, with unresolved D. Trimming removed 9 bases at V and 10 bases at J, with 18 bases between. This CDR3 contains 12 residues. Germline V gene data show CDR1 as MDHEN and CDR2 as SYDVKM. The CDR3 DNA reads as TGTGCCAGTAGCACGGACCAGACGAGAGCTTTCTTT. Its translation: CASSTDQTRAFF.

The gene calls are TRBV9 and TRBJ2-1; TRBD2 matches 14 bases. With 4 bases clipped from V and 14 bases from J, the junction kept 11 bases outside the gene matches. Germline V CDR1 and CDR2: SGDLS, YYNGEE. The CDR3 length is 15 residues. The CDR3 coding sequence is TGTGCCAGCAGCTACCTCGGGACTAGCGGGAGTGGAGAGTTCTTC. Translating gives CASSYLGTSGSGEFF.

This chain links TRBV30 with TRBJ2-1; 10 bases match TRBD2. With 5 bases clipped from V and 10 bases from J, the junction kept 11 bases outside the gene matches. Per the germline V gene, CDR1 is GTSNPN and CDR2 is SVGIG (reference sequence). The CDR3 sequence is 14 residues long. The chain's CDR3 is CAWEGGISGREQFF. The CDR3 coding sequence is TGTGCCTGGGAGGGAGGAATTAGCGGGAGGGAGCAGTTCTTC.

The table lists this clone with a few counts. The J gene is TRBJ1-5, the V gene TRBV30, with D unresolved. The CDR3 consists of 13 residues. Germline V gives CDR1 GTSNPN, CDR2 SVGIG (reference sequence). V was clipped by 3 bases and J by 2 bases, with 8 bases between them. The chain's CDR3 is CAWSGHGNQPQHF. The CDR3 bases are TGTGCCTGGAGCGGCCATGGCAATCAGCCCCAGCATTTT.

V is TRBV19 and J is TRBJ2-2, with a possible D match to TRBD2 (6 bases). Trimming left V 6 bases short and J 6 bases short, with 20 bases between. CDR3 length: 16 amino acids. The V gene's germline CDR1 is LNHDA and CDR2 SQIVND (reference sequence). CDR3 region: CASSPNGGQAPGELFF. CDR3 bases: TGTGCCAGTAGCCCCAATGGAGGGCAGGCCCCCGGGGAGCTGTTTTTT.

V usage is TRBV18 and J usage is TRBJ2-7; TRBD2 agrees at 10 bases. The CDR3 is made up of 15 amino acids. After removal of 3 bases from V and 4 bases from J, the junction contained 6 bases not matched to a gene. The germline V gene encodes CDR1 KGHSH and CDR2 LQKENI. CDR3: CASSPRLAGTYEQYF. The CDR3 coding sequence is TGTGCCAGCTCACCCCGACTAGCGGGTACATACGAGCAGTACTTC.

CDR3 nucleotides: TGTGCCAGCAGCGACGGGGGACAACTTGGGGGAAACACCATATATTTT. It codes for CASSDGGQLGGNTIYF. The chain recombines TRBV4-2 with TRBJ1-3; D is possibly TRBD1 (6 bases). Germline lookup yields CDR1 LGHNA and CDR2 YNFKEQ. This CDR3 has 16 amino acids. The V gene lost 5 bases and the J gene lost 4 bases, with 18 bases spanning the gap.

As to this clone: This sample includes further DNA sequences coding for the same CDR3. This chain uses TRBV9 with TRBJ2-2; D not resolved. CDR3 length: 14 residues. The V end lost 1 base, the J end lost 0 bases, and 4 bases lay between the germline ends. Germline CDR1 is SGDLS and CDR2 is YYNGEE. The CDR3 here is CASSVTTNTGELFF. The CDR3 coding sequence is TGTGCCAGCAGCGTAACTACGAACACCGGGGAGCTGTTTTTT.

As DNA, the CDR3 is TGCGCCAGCAGTCAATCGGCCGGACCCGACTCCTACAATGAGCAGTTCTTC. It codes for CASSQSAGPDSYNEQFF. V is TRBV23-1 and J is TRBJ2-1; D remains unclear. TRBV23-1 is an ORF, and what it does is uncertain. This CDR3 contains 17 residues. V lost 0 bases to trimming and J lost 0 bases, with 12 bases between them.

The count of this clone is one. The chain couples TRBV7-3 to TRBJ2-7; 9 bases fit TRBD2. The V segment lost 1 base and the J segment 3 bases; nucleotides outside the gene matches: 13. Germline CDR1 SGHTA, CDR2 FQGTGA. The CDR3 runs to 18 residues. CDR3 loop: CASSLNAPGASGNYEQYF. CDR3 DNA sequence: TGTGCCAGCAGCTTAAATGCCCCCGGGGCTAGCGGGAACTACGAGCAGTACTTC.